The text below deals with one TCR beta chain. This clone was seen more than once but under ten times. No cognate antigen has been identified for it. Per-nucleotide qualities are absent, and no much larger clonotype sits a single base away. Using the deep immunoSEQ assay, TCR CDR3 regions were amplified from genomic DNA by multiplex PCR. Extracted genomic DNA from each cell subset was spread evenly across all wells of several immunoSEQ 96-well plates, with each plate serving as a replicate. For sorted subsets, around 200 ng genomic DNA, equal to 30,000 to 35,000 T cell genomes, was loaded into each replicate PCR. Purified libraries were quantified with a Qubit 3.0 fluorometer, sized on a Bioanalyzer 2100, and re-quantified with the KAPA Library Quantification kit. Every immunoSEQ 96-well plate was sequenced on a separate single-read 150-cycle Illumina NextSeq 550 flow cell. Processing in the source paper ran as follows. Because only junctional sequences without quality scores were contained in the immunoSEQ output, filtering matching that applied to full-length reads could not be performed. To assign V/J genes and CDR3, sequences were annotated against IMGT germline references using PyIR, a Python wrapper for IgBLAST v1.9. Reads with weak V/J assignments (E-value above 1e-6), missing CDR3, stop codons, out-of-frame junctions, or ambiguous translated residues were removed. V3J clonotypes were defined as sequences sharing the same inferred V gene, J gene, and CDR3 amino acid sequence. Percentage overlap between repertoires was calculated by dividing the number of shared unique clonotypes by the size of the smaller repertoire. Three approaches were used to assess repertoire richness: RTK rarefaction, the Chao1 estimator, and Recon v2.1 estimates of unobserved clonotypes. For all TCRbeta clonotypes obtained by the gDNA method from a few donors, generation probabilities were computed with OLGA. TCRdb carries this immuneACCESS record with in-frame sequences only. Its versions omit some clonotypes, under half of them owing to an unresolved V gene in the studies checked, with the rest unexplained. V, J and clone size reflect that table, while D and trimming were determined from the DNA. The sample table lists under 2,500,000 clones, 95% of them with a count of one. The ten largest clones capture roughly 0.13% of the sample.

CDR1 is given as MNHEY and CDR2 as SVGAGI, both from the germline V gene. Measured from the cysteine to the phenylalanine, the CDR3 is 13 residues long. Of the read, only the CDR3 DNA is kept; its 39 bases are in frame from base 1. V is reduced by 7 bases and J by 5 bases, leaving a spacing of 15 bases between them. These data belong to a study of shared clonotypes between healthy human individuals (dated by TCRdb to about 2020). Background on the whole study: Two women and a few men aged 18 to 49 years were included in the cohort. Per donor, three plates each were used for CD4 naive and CD4 memory, two for CD8 naive, and one for CD8 memory. To estimate repertoire size and how much clonotypes are shared between individuals, the study performed deep sequencing of blood TCR repertoires from about five healthy adults. Libraries were prepared and TCR repertoires were sequenced by different laboratories using diverse techniques, in order to increase sequencing depth and limit assay-specific biases. Leukapheresis yielded between about 0.9 and 10 billion PBMCs per donor. On the study overall, not on this receptor specifically: Based on pairwise subsampling, the degree of clonotype sharing among donors was expected to be affected by sequencing depth. Naive subsets generally had larger estimated clonotype richness than memory subsets. When a few donors were compared, the shared fraction of clonotypes was 5% to 6.5% for naive CD4, less than 4% for naive CD8, roughly 2.3% for memory CD4, and 0.3% to 0.5% for memory CD8. The small number of donors limited the genetic and exposure-history diversity represented. Only blood was sampled, and tissue TCR repertoires likely differ from those in blood. Higher generation probabilities were observed for clonotypes shared by all four sorted-subset donors than for non-shared clonotypes. Rarefaction of sorted-subset datasets indicated incomplete sequencing despite the large sequencing depth.

Healthy HIV-negative adults with no recently reported acute infections or vaccinations were included as donors. Only Caucasian adults living in Nashville, Tennessee, USA were represented among the donors. CD4+ T cells were enriched by magnetic negative selection, after which naive cells were positively selected on CD45RA and the negative fraction was taken as the memory subset. Blood was collected by leukapheresis, and PBMCs were isolated by Ficoll-Histopaque density gradient centrifugation and then cryopreserved in liquid nitrogen vapor phase. Purity and quantity of every magnetically sorted T cell population were checked by analytical flow cytometry. Genomic DNA was isolated from each sorted fraction and quantified by UV absorbance on a Nanodrop 2000c.

Recombination linked TRBV6-5 to TRBJ2-7; the D segment cannot be called with confidence. The clonotype comes from a young man in good health. The sequencing sample was made of naive CD4+ T cells sorted from blood. The cell subset or site label on this specimen signifies: CD45RA+ positively selected. The CDR3 here reads CASTRAEHHEQYF. The DNA reads TGTGCCAGCACCCGGGCCGAACACCACGAGCAGTACTTC.